The sequence of this T cell receptor (beta chain) was determined in a study of cytomegalovirus exposure and HLA in healthy donors. Study findings and constraints: Analyses of presence and absence presupposed an approximately uniform sequencing depth across donors. The study found most TCR sequences rare, yet found some public TCRs in many donors. It was reported in a later analysis that an Asian-associated ancestry cluster showed fewer N-insertions than the approximately 700-donor mean.

V was clipped by 0 bases and J by 4 bases, with 8 bases between them. This CDR3 is 13 amino acids long. Germline V gene lookup returns CDR1 SGDLS and CDR2 YYNGEE. Primers included in the PCR were 60 Vbeta and 13 Jbeta primers. Sequenced by immunoSEQ multiplex PCR; TCRdb stores in-frame clones only, minus some. The sample lists about 130,000 clones, around 74% seen once, with roughly 7% in the top ten. Details on this clone: As yet, its antigen is unknown.

The chain carries TRBV9 and TRBJ2-7; perhaps TRBD2 as D (5 bases). The TCR was taken from a male donor in good health and CMV-seronegative. Sequencing was performed on PBMCs. CDR3 region: CASSVATGYEQYF. CDR3 DNA sequence: TGTGCCAGCAGCGTAGCTACGGGATACGAGCAGTACTTC.